Below, 9 T cell receptor beta chains from the same sample are listed, as sequenced in a study of vaccination effects on CD4 cells after COVID-19. Antigen specificity for these receptors is unknown. ViraFEST used viral peptide pools to expand antigen-specific CD4+ T cells before sequencing. After roughly eleven days in culture, the CD4+ T cells were isolated. The study found no prior SARS-CoV-2 infection in the vaccine recipients, who tested negative for nucleocapsid antibodies. Sequencing was performed with immunoSEQ multiplex PCR; in TCRdb, only in-frame clones are kept and a portion is missing. The sample holds about 38,000 clones, approximately 70% seen once. The sequenced sample was CD4+ T cells from PBMCs cultured with SARS-CoV-2 spike peptides, obtained before COVID-19 vaccination. The receptors stem from a human donor who received a COVID-19 vaccine.

In this sample, this clone is medium-sized. The V call is TRBV4-3, the J call TRBJ2-7; TRBD1 might be the D (5 bases). The CDR3 loop spans 17 amino acids. V was trimmed by 0 bases and J by 2 bases, leaving 17 bases between them. Per germline, CDR1 LGHNA and CDR2 YSLEER. In DNA, the CDR3 is TGCGCCAGCAGCCAAGATCGGAAGGACACTATTCCCTACGAGCAGTACTTC. It codes for CASSQDRKDTIPYEQYF.

The gene calls are TRBV10-3 and TRBJ1-2, with D perhaps matching TRBD1 (5 bases). The CDR3 sequence is 14 residues long. Germline V gene lookup returns CDR1 ENHRY and CDR2 SYGVKD. Between the trimmed V and J ends, which lost 3 bases and 10 bases, there was a span of 18 bases. The CDR3 nucleotides read TGTGCCATCAGTGAACGTTCAAGGGGCGAGGACTACACCTTC. Its protein is CAISERSRGEDYTF.

This chain uses TRBV4-2 with TRBJ2-7, with D possibly matching TRBD1 (7 bases). Trimming cost V 0 bases and J 2 bases, with 14 bases left between them. The CDR3 has 16 residues. The germline V gene has CDR1 LGHNA and CDR2 YNFKEQ. CDR3 sequence (DNA): TGTGCCAGCAGCCAAGATCGGGCAGGGGGGACCTACGAGCAGTACTTC. This encodes CASSQDRAGGTYEQYF.

This sequence joins TRBV28 and TRBJ1-5; 10 bases fit TRBD1. This CDR3 has 16 residues. J was trimmed by 6 bases and V by 3 bases; bases with no gene match: 8. CDR1 MDHEN and CDR2 SYDVKM come from the germline V gene. CDR3 coding DNA: TGTGCCAGCAGTTTTGACAGGGGGCGGAAAAGTCAGCCCCAGCATTTT. Protein sequence: CASSFDRGRKSQPQHF.

This rearrangement joins TRBV19 to TRBJ2-7; 10 nucleotides agree with TRBD2. Germline lookup yields CDR1 LNHDA and CDR2 SQIVND (reference sequence). V trimming: 5 bases; J trimming: 7 bases; junction bases outside the gene matches: 14. The CDR3 is made up of 16 amino acids. The CDR3 is CASSSLAGYFLREQYF. The DNA of the CDR3 is TGTGCCAGTAGTTCACTAGCGGGATACTTCCTAAGGGAGCAGTACTTC.

This sequence joins TRBV28 and TRBJ1-1; tentatively, D is TRBD1 (5 bases). V was clipped by 10 bases and J by 7 bases, with 25 bases between them. CDR3 length equals 15 residues. Germline CDR1 and CDR2: MDHEN and SYDVKM. The CDR3 bases are TGTGCCACCTCGGATTCCGGGGCCTGGAGTGGTGAAGCTTTCTTT. Protein product: CATSDSGAWSGEAFF.

Only a few counts were recorded for this clone. This chain connects TRBV5-6 to TRBJ2-1, with TRBD1 matching 10 bases. CDR1 and CDR2 (germline): SGHDT, YYEEEE. Trimming took 4 bases from V and 4 from J; bases not matched to a gene: 8. This CDR3 comprises 16 residues. CDR3 sequence reads: CASSPNTGQGYNEQFF. The CDR3 DNA sequence: TGTGCCAGCAGCCCCAACACGGGACAGGGGTACAATGAGCAGTTCTTC.

The J gene is TRBJ1-1, the V gene TRBV9; 7 bases fit TRBD1. V lost 1 base to trimming and J lost 4 bases; unmatched junction nucleotides: 4. The CDR3 covers 14 residues. Germline V gene lookup returns CDR1 SGDLS and CDR2 YYNGEE. The CDR3 DNA sequence: TGTGCCAGCAGCGTAATCACAGGGGCCACTGAAGCTTTCTTT. Protein product: CASSVITGATEAFF.

The chain joins TRBV3-1 (or the pseudogene TRBV3-2) to TRBJ1-5; D gene ambiguous. Per the germline V gene, CDR1 is LGHDT and CDR2 is YNNKEL (reference sequence). The CDR3 totals 14 residues. Trimming removed 0 bases from V and 7 bases from J, with 10 bases in between. DNA of the CDR3: TGTGCCAGCAGCCAAGATCGAAACCCACAGCCCCAGCATTTT. It translates to CASSQDRNPQPQHF.